Shown below are 28 T cell receptor beta chains from a single sample sequenced in a study of CD8 T cells in ankylosing spondylitis. Study-level points and caveats: Within ankylosing spondylitis blood, a TCR beta motif made up of seven to nine highly homologous variants appeared to be characteristic.

No antigens are known for them. Via MiXCR, TCRdb re-called the 5' RACE reads, giving one row per CDR3 protein. In the table there are over 600,000 distinct CDR3 sequences, roughly 20% of which are singletons. Sample: blood, either unsorted or a sorted T cell fraction (not recorded which). These receptors were taken from a male donor with ankylosing spondylitis.

There are a few counts of this clonotype. The chain links TRBV10-3 to TRBJ2-5; TRBD2 might be the D (7 bases). The germline V and J ends were trimmed by 7 bases and 3 bases, with 12 bases remaining between them. The CDR3 sequence is 13 residues long. From germline, CDR1 is ENHRY and CDR2 SYGVKD. CDR3 sequence (DNA): TGTGCCATCATGGCGGGGGCCGAAGAGACCCAGTACTTC. As protein: CAIMAGAEETQYF.

V usage is TRBV6-2 or TRBV6-3 and J usage is TRBJ1-5; 12 nucleotides agree with TRBD1. The germline V gene has CDR1 MNHEY and CDR2 SVGEGT. Trimming removed 5 bases from V and 1 base from J; junction bases left unmatched: 12. The CDR3 sequence is 19 residues long. CDR3 sequence: CASSTAGTGGAWSNQPQHF. CDR3 nucleotides: TGTGCCAGCAGTACGGCCGGGACAGGGGGCGCTTGGAGCAATCAGCCCCAGCATTTT.

This clonotype was counted between two and nine times. The chain links TRBV20-1 to TRBJ2-1; D is unresolved. Germline-derived CDR1 and CDR2 are DFQATT and SNEGSKA (reference sequence). The CDR3 length is 8 residues. In nucleotides, the CDR3 is TGCCTGGAGAATGAGCAGTTCTTC. This gives the protein CLENEQFF.

A few counts support this clonotype. The rearrangement links TRBV6-5 to TRBJ2-1; 9 bases line up with TRBD2. V lost 0 bases and J lost 9; bases outside the gene matches: 3. The CDR3 loop spans 14 amino acids. The germline CDR1 and CDR2 sequences are MNHEY and SVGAGI. DNA for the CDR3: TGTGCCAGCAGTTACTCGGGACTAGCTATTGAGCAGTTCTTC. It encodes CASSYSGLAIEQFF.

This chain joins TRBV11-1 and TRBJ2-5; possibly TRBD1 for D (5 bases). Trimming shortened V by 9 bases and J by 2 bases, and 16 bases separated the two germline ends. CDR3 length equals 14 residues. Germline CDR1 is SGHAT and CDR2 is FQDESV (reference sequence). This chain's CDR3 is CASRPDRQQETQYF. As DNA, the CDR3 is TGTGCCAGTAGACCCGACAGACAACAAGAGACCCAGTACTTC. The variable domain in full, completed from reference TRBV11-1 and TRBJ2-5, reads EAEVAQSPRYKITEKSQAVAFWCDPISGHATLYWYRQILGQGPELLVQFQDESVVDDSQLPKDRFSAERLKGVDSTLKIQPAELGDSAMYLCASRPDRQQETQYFGPGTRLLVL.

This clonotype was seen a few times. The chain recombines TRBV29-1 with TRBJ2-1; D is unresolved. Trimming shortened V by 4 bases and J by 9 bases, and 16 bases separated the two germline ends. Germline V lookup: CDR1 SQVTM, CDR2 ANQGSEA. The CDR3 spans 13 residues. The CDR3 protein is CSVVSFPWGEQFF. CDR3 sequence (DNA): TGCAGCGTTGTATCATTCCCTTGGGGTGAGCAGTTCTTC.

This clonotype was seen a few times. This chain uses TRBV4-3 with TRBJ1-1; D is unclear. The CDR3 spans 15 residues. The germline CDR1 and CDR2 sequences are LGHNA and YSLEER. V gave up 0 bases and J gave up 6 bases, with 14 bases separating them. The CDR3 sequence is CASSQDRGPGAEAFF. CDR3 sequence (DNA): TGCGCCAGCAGCCAAGATCGCGGCCCCGGGGCTGAAGCTTTCTTT.

This clonotype was recorded a few times. This chain joins TRBV12-5 and TRBJ2-1, with D perhaps given as TRBD1 or TRBD2 (6 bases each). The CDR3 is made up of 15 amino acids. Trimming took 6 bases from V and 5 from J, leaving 17 bases between them. Germline lookup yields CDR1 LGHNT and CDR2 FRNRAP. The CDR3 coding sequence is TGTGCTAGTGGGGGACGGGGGCTTAACGACAATGAGCAGTTCTTC. It translates to CASGGRGLNDNEQFF.

This clonotype was seen a handful of times. V usage is TRBV3-1 and J usage is TRBJ2-7; unclear D gene. The CDR3 length is 12 residues. Trimming removed 1 base at V and 7 bases at J, with 8 bases between. Germline loops: CDR1 LGHDT, CDR2 YNNKEL (reference sequence). CDR3 region: CASSQAHKEQYF. DNA for the CDR3: TGTGCCAGCAGCCAAGCACACAAGGAGCAGTACTTC.

The CDR3 bases are TGTGCCAGCAGTTTGGTAGCGGGGGGGTGGGGTGAGCAGTTCTTC. Translating gives CASSLVAGGWGEQFF. The chain couples TRBV12-3 or TRBV12-4 to TRBJ2-1, with TRBD2 matching over 11 bases. CDR3 size: 15 residues. V was clipped by 3 bases and J by 9 bases; unmatched bases: 7.

This chain connects TRBV12-3 or TRBV12-4 to TRBJ2-1; weak D call: TRBD2 (5 bases). This CDR3 spans 15 amino acids. Trimming shortened V by 1 base and J by 0 bases, and 7 bases separated the two germline ends. The CDR3 nucleotides read TGTGCCAGCAGTTTAGACGGGATCTCCTACAATGAGCAGTTCTTC. This gives the protein CASSLDGISYNEQFF.

This chain uses TRBV12-3 or TRBV12-4 with TRBJ2-1, with 7 nucleotides matching TRBD1. Unmatched junction bases numbered 15, after V lost 4 bases and J lost 6 bases. This CDR3 has 17 amino acids. CDR3 residues: CASSSYNTPDRANEQFF. The CDR3 DNA follows: TGTGCCAGCAGTTCGTACAACACTCCCGACAGGGCCAATGAGCAGTTCTTC.

This clonotype was counted only a few times. V usage is TRBV30 and J usage is TRBJ1-1, with TRBD1 as a possible D gene (6 bases). The germline gives CDR1 GTSNPN, CDR2 SVGIG (reference sequence). The CDR3 length is 13 residues. The V end lost 4 bases, the J end lost 5 bases, and 14 bases lay between the germline ends. The CDR3 nucleotides are TGTGCCTGGAACGGACACCAGGGGACTGAAGCTTTCTTT. It yields the protein CAWNGHQGTEAFF.

The CDR3, as DNA: TGTGCCAGCAGTTTAGGTGGCCATACCTACGAGCAGTACTTC. Protein sequence: CASSLGGHTYEQYF. V usage is TRBV12-3 or TRBV12-4 and J usage is TRBJ2-7; no firm D call. The CDR3 is 14 amino acids. The ends were cut back, 1 base at V and 2 bases at J, with 9 bases in the middle.

The V and J genes are TRBV5-6 and TRBJ1-1; tentatively, D is TRBD1 (5 bases). CDR1 is SGHDT, CDR2 YYEEEE, per germline. The length of the CDR3 is 12 residues. V dropped 4 bases and J dropped 7 bases, with 11 bases sitting between them. The CDR3 DNA reads TGTGCCAGCAGCGACCGGGGCGATGAAGCTTTCTTT. Translation: CASSDRGDEAFF.

The chain recombines TRBV12-3 or TRBV12-4 with TRBJ2-1; possibly TRBD1 for D (6 bases). With 3 bases removed from V and 5 bases from J, the gap between germline ends came to 14 bases. The CDR3 is 15 amino acids. Here the CDR3 reads CASSFLTGWDNEQFF. CDR3 in DNA: TGTGCCAGCAGTTTCTTAACAGGGTGGGACAATGAGCAGTTCTTC.

This clonotype was picked up a small number of times. The chain carries TRBV20-1 and TRBJ2-3; TRBD2 matches 8 bases. Trimming removed 7 bases from V and 10 bases from J; junction bases left unmatched: 13. The germline CDR1 and CDR2 sequences are DFQATT and SNEGSKA (reference sequence). The CDR3 covers 13 residues. CDR3 sequence reads: CSGPTSETVPQYF. The DNA for the CDR3 is TGCAGTGGCCCGACTAGCGAGACCGTACCGCAGTATTTT.

This chain links TRBV6-5 with TRBJ2-5; no reliable D call. Between the trimmed V and J ends, which lost 0 bases and 0 bases, there was a span of 8 bases. Per germline, CDR1 MNHEY and CDR2 SVGAGI. The CDR3 has 15 amino acids. CDR3 nucleotide sequence: TGTGCCAGCAGTTACTCTCCTTTCTACCAAGAGACCCAGTACTTC. It translates to CASSYSPFYQETQYF.

The chain recombines TRBV7-2 with TRBJ2-7; 8 bases align to TRBD2. V was clipped by 1 base and J by 2 bases; unmatched bases: 7. The CDR3 length is 16 residues. In germline, CDR1 is SGHTA, CDR2 FQGNSA. The CDR3 nucleotides are TGTGCCAGCAGCTTAGGCTCCGTCGGGAGGGCCTACGAGCAGTACTTC. Amino acids: CASSLGSVGRAYEQYF.

The gene calls are TRBV24-1 and TRBJ2-2; D could derive from TRBD1 or TRBD2 (5 bases each). The CDR3 is made up of 19 amino acids. Germline V gene lookup returns CDR1 KGHDR and CDR2 SFDVKD. The V and J ends lost 3 bases and 3 bases respectively, with 22 bases between them. CDR3 protein: CATSDLRDGPLRDTGELFF. CDR3 sequence (DNA): TGTGCCACCAGTGATCTCCGGGACGGTCCACTTAGGGACACCGGGGAGCTGTTTTTT.

This chain joins TRBV20-1 and TRBJ2-5, with D tentatively TRBD2 (6 bases). CDR3 length equals 13 residues. Germline V gene data show CDR1 as DFQATT and CDR2 as SNEGSKA (reference sequence). V was trimmed by 8 bases and J by 5 bases, leaving 18 bases between them. The CDR3 sequence is CSSPRGWGETQYF. CDR3 in DNA: TGCAGTTCCCCTCGGGGGTGGGGGGAGACCCAGTACTTC.

The V call is TRBV25-1, the J call TRBJ1-2; D may be TRBD1 (6 bases). V dropped 6 bases and J dropped 8 bases, with 37 bases sitting between them. This CDR3 is built from 20 residues. The germline CDR1 and CDR2 sequences are MGHDK and SYGVNS. The DNA of the CDR3 is TGTGCCAGCAGCCGCGAACCGGCCCTTCTAAGACAGGCCAATGGGGGAGGCTACACCTTC. This gives the protein CASSREPALLRQANGGGYTF.

The rearrangement uses TRBV12-3 or TRBV12-4 and TRBJ1-4; 7 nucleotides align to TRBD1. The length of the CDR3 is 15 residues. Trimming took 6 bases from V and 8 from J; bases not matched to a gene: 12. The CDR3 bases are TGTGCCAGCAGATCCGACGGCAGGGGGGGCGAAAAACTGTTTTTT. Its protein is CASRSDGRGGEKLFF.

The gene calls are TRBV29-1 and TRBJ2-7; no clear D. Germline V gene lookup returns CDR1 SQVTM and CDR2 ANQGSEA. The CDR3 covers 13 residues. Trimming took 6 bases from V and 0 from J, leaving 12 bases between them. This CDR3 is CSVTPRDSYEQYF. The CDR3 DNA reads TGCAGCGTGACCCCCAGAGACTCCTACGAGCAGTACTTC.

This clonotype was counted between two and nine times. V gene TRBV20-1 combines with J gene TRBJ2-7; no definite D call. This CDR3 has 13 residues. With 1 base removed from V and 3 bases from J, the gap between germline ends came to 10 bases. CDR1 and CDR2 from the germline V gene are DFQATT and SNEGSKA (reference sequence). The CDR3 nucleotides read TGCAGTGCTAGAGTGCAGTTGGGCTACGAGCAGTACTTC. Translated, it gives CSARVQLGYEQYF.

This clonotype occurred a few times. The chain is built from TRBV29-1 and TRBJ2-1, with a tentative D call TRBD2 (6 bases). Germline V gene data show CDR1 as SQVTM and CDR2 as ANQGSEA. Trimming cost V 6 bases and J 3 bases, with 18 bases left between them. CDR3 length: 15 amino acids. CDR3 region: CSVDSGAGNYNEQFF. The DNA of the CDR3 is TGCAGCGTCGACAGCGGTGCGGGAAACTACAATGAGCAGTTCTTC.

This clonotype came up a few times. V and J are TRBV11-1 and TRBJ2-6; 7 bases map to TRBD1. Looked up from germline, CDR1 is SGHAT and CDR2 is FQDESV (reference sequence). This CDR3 is built from 19 residues. The J segment lost 0 bases and the V segment lost 5 bases, leaving 13 bases of the junction unmatched. CDR3 nucleotides: TGTGCCAGCAGCACGACCCGACAGGGCCCGAGCTCTGGGGCCAACGTCCTGACTTTC. This translates into CASSTTRQGPSSGANVLTF.

V and J are TRBV11-2 and TRBJ2-7, with D unresolved. The germline V gene has CDR1 SGHAT and CDR2 FQNNGV. With 1 base removed from V and 1 base from J, the gap between germline ends came to 14 bases. This CDR3 spans 16 amino acids. CDR3 nucleotides: TGTGCCAGCAGCTTAGCCCAGCTAGAGCATTCCTACGAGCAGTACTTC. Amino acid sequence: CASSLAQLEHSYEQYF.